This entry is about one T cell receptor beta chain. Its antigen remains unidentified. The V end lost 0 bases, the J end lost 7 bases, and 14 bases lay between the germline ends. This CDR3 has 16 residues. Germline V CDR1 and CDR2: SGHNT, YYREEE (reference sequence). The data were obtained in a study of shared clonotypes between healthy human individuals. On the study more broadly: A couple of female and a few male donors aged 18 to 49 were enrolled. The study's findings and limits: Owing to a small donor count, the genetic and exposure-history diversity represented was limited. Against clonotypes common to all four donors, non-shared ones had lower generation probabilities.

Sequencing used immunoSEQ multiplex PCR; TCRdb keeps in-frame clones, though not all of them. This sample has millions of clones, with around nine tenths found just once. The clonotype originates from a young man in good health. Specimen: naive CD4+ T cells sorted from blood. Documented subset: CD45RA+ positively selected. V gene TRBV5-4 combines with J gene TRBJ1-6; possible D gene TRBD1, 6 bases. CDR3 bases: TGTGCCAGCAGCTTGGCCCTCGGGACACCCAATTCACCCCTCCACTTT. This translates into CASSLALGTPNSPLHF.